A single T cell receptor beta chain is shown here with its context. Drawing of blood for sampling happened at baseline, at cycle 4 day 1, and at cycle 7 day 1. This entry comes from a study of OX40 agonist ivuxolimab in advanced cancers. The CDR3 spans 14 residues. Trimming removed 7 bases at V and 2 bases at J, with 13 bases between. The germline V gene has CDR1 SGHRS and CDR2 YFSETQ. Profiling relied on immunoSEQ multiplex PCR, and the TCRdb table lists in-frame clones only, not all of them. The table has roughly 86,000 clones, about 90% seen once. The source material was CD4+ or CD8+ T cells sorted from blood, sampled in a trial of the OX40 agonist ivuxolimab. The chain carries TRBV5-1 and TRBJ2-1, with D possibly called TRBD1 or TRBD2 (6 bases each). This clonotype originated in an adult with an advanced solid tumor such as melanoma, head and neck, liver or kidney cancer. CDR3 loop: CASGRGETYNEQFF. CDR3 bases: TGCGCCAGCGGAAGGGGGGAAACCTACAATGAGCAGTTCTTC.